The 11 T cell receptor beta chains below all came from one sample that was sequenced in a study of blood T cell repertoires in COVID-19. The method was immunoSEQ multiplex PCR; TCRdb's version includes in-frame clones alone and lacks a portion of them. The sample carries 200,000 to 250,000 clones, about four fifths recorded once. Sequencing used PBMCs or T cells enriched from blood (not recorded which). The source is a woman between 40 and 50 years old who had been exposed to COVID-19.

The rearrangement links TRBV27 to TRBJ2-2, with D maybe TRBD1 (6 bases). The CDR3 loop spans 13 amino acids. Germline V lookup: CDR1 MNHEY, CDR2 SMNVEV (reference sequence). Trimming left V 7 bases short and J 5 bases short, with 11 bases between. In DNA form, the CDR3 reads TGTGCCAGCATTCAGGGGCCAACCGGGGAGCTGTTTTTT. Amino acids: CASIQGPTGELFF.

This clone has a handful of counts. The gene calls are TRBV10-2 and TRBJ1-1; no definite D call. Per germline, CDR1 WSHSY and CDR2 SAAADI. Trimming cost V 6 bases and J 6 bases, with 20 bases left between them. The CDR3 totals 15 residues. Here the CDR3 DNA reads TGCGCCAGCAGCCTATTTGGACTCTCAAGCGCTGAAGCTTTCTTT. Residues: CASSLFGLSSAEAFF.

A single count supports this clone. V is TRBV20-1 and J is TRBJ1-5; D is unresolved. V was clipped by 3 bases and J by 5 bases, with 11 bases between them. The CDR3 contains 13 residues. Germline CDR1 reads DFQATT; CDR2 reads SNEGSKA (reference sequence). CDR3 DNA: TGCAGTGCTAGTTACCAGCAGGATCAGCCCCAGCATTTT. Translation gives CSASYQQDQPQHF.

The rearrangement joins TRBV3-1 (or the pseudogene TRBV3-2) to TRBJ2-7; 7 bases align to TRBD1. The J segment lost 2 bases and the V segment lost 2 bases, leaving 9 bases of the junction unmatched. CDR3 length equals 16 residues. Germline V gene lookup returns CDR1 LGHDT and CDR2 YNNKEL (reference sequence). CDR3 in DNA: TGTGCCAGCAGCCAACCATCAGGGGGTGGACCCTACGAGCAGTACTTC. Its protein is CASSQPSGGGPYEQYF.

V is TRBV3-1 (or the pseudogene TRBV3-2) and J is TRBJ2-5; 8 bases line up with TRBD2. The CDR3 totals 16 residues. V lost 4 bases, J lost 1 base, and 8 bases stayed unmatched. CDR1 is LGHDT and CDR2 is YNNKEL in the germline V gene (reference sequence). The DNA for the CDR3 is TGTGCCAGCAGCCCACGGGGCGGGGGGCCCCAAGAGACCCAGTACTTC. It is translated as CASSPRGGGPQETQYF.

The V call is TRBV9, the J call TRBJ1-3; D perhaps matches TRBD1 (6 bases). With 3 bases removed from V and 0 bases from J, the gap between germline ends came to 13 bases. The CDR3 has 16 amino acids. Germline V gene data show CDR1 as SGDLS and CDR2 as YYNGEE. The CDR3 reads CASSGGTPSSGNTIYF. DNA for the CDR3: TGTGCCAGCAGCGGAGGGACACCGAGCTCTGGAAACACCATATATTTT.

The chain recombines TRBV5-3 with TRBJ2-3, with TRBD2 matching over 7 bases. TRBV5-3 is an ORF for which the function is uncertain. This CDR3 has 16 amino acids. J lost 8 bases, V lost 7 bases, and 19 bases had no gene match. Here the CDR3 reads CARGPERSGVDGTQYF. The CDR3 DNA follows: TGTGCCAGAGGGCCCGAGCGGAGCGGGGTAGATGGTACGCAGTATTTT.

There are many counts of this clone. V gene TRBV2 combines with J gene TRBJ2-7; TRBD1 matches at 7 bases. Losses at the gene ends were 3 bases for V and 3 bases for J; bases not matched to a gene: 5. CDR3 length: 14 amino acids. CDR1 is SNHLY and CDR2 is FYNNEI in the germline V gene. Here the CDR3 reads CASSDDRVIYEQYF. CDR3 nucleotides: TGTGCCAGCAGTGACGACAGGGTCATCTACGAGCAGTACTTC.

This sequence joins TRBV5-6 and TRBJ1-5; D perhaps matches TRBD1 (6 bases). The germline gives CDR1 SGHDT, CDR2 YYEEEE. This CDR3 has 15 residues. V lost 6 bases and J lost 5, with 18 bases in between. CDR3 amino acids: CASTLGGAGDQPQHF. The CDR3 region has the DNA TGTGCCAGCACCCTGGGGGGGGCAGGGGATCAGCCCCAGCATTTT.

The chain combines TRBV7-3 with TRBJ2-6; a weak D match, TRBD2 (5 bases). Germline V gene data show CDR1 as SGHTA and CDR2 as FQGTGA. The CDR3 covers 16 residues. Trimming removed 3 bases from V and 4 bases from J, with 13 bases in between. CDR3 sequence reads: CASSLSPGSGANVLTF. The CDR3 nucleotides read TGTGCCAGCAGCTTGAGCCCGGGGTCCGGGGCCAACGTCCTGACTTTC.

A word on this clone: This CDR3 is also generated by other DNA sequences in the sample. This sequence joins TRBV18 and TRBJ1-5, with 7 bases aligning to TRBD1. With 2 bases clipped from V and 5 bases from J, the junction kept 0 bases outside the gene matches. Per the germline V gene, CDR1 is KGHSH and CDR2 is LQKENI. The CDR3 is made up of 13 amino acids. The CDR3 region has the DNA TGTGCCAGCTCACCAGGACAGGATCAGCCCCAGCATTTT. Translation: CASSPGQDQPQHF.